Listed below are T cell receptor beta chains from one sample, sequenced in a study of T cells in Graves' hyperthyroidism and ophthalmopathy. Each CDR3 protein is one row after TCRdb ran MiXCR on the multiplex PCR reads. The sample lists hundreds of thousands of distinct CDR3 sequences, approximately 24% occurring once. Source material: blood. The receptors were sampled from a woman younger than 45 with Graves' ophthalmopathy. Both conserved end residues are part of each CDR3. The D gene is left open where the match is weak. The size field is filled for only some rows; it gives once, few, many or a size class.

j_call: TRBJ1-5; d_call: TRBD1; v_call: TRBV6-2/TRBV6-3; clone_size: -; cdr3_nt: TGTGCCAGCACAGGGGCGACAGGGTATATGACGAATGACAATCAGCCCCAGCATTTT; cdr3_aa: CASTGATGYMTNDNQPQHF
j_call: TRBJ2-5; d_call: -; v_call: TRBV6-2/TRBV6-3; clone_size: few; cdr3_nt: TGTGCCAGCAGTCGGCACACCACGGACCAAGAGACCCAGTACTTC; cdr3_aa: CASSRHTTDQETQYF
j_call: TRBJ1-2; d_call: TRBD1; v_call: TRBV12-3/TRBV12-4; clone_size: -; cdr3_nt: TGTGCCAGCAGTATTACAGGGGGTACTGGCCACACCTTC; cdr3_aa: CASSITGGTGHTF
j_call: TRBJ1-5; d_call: -; v_call: TRBV28; clone_size: many; cdr3_nt: TGTGCCAGCAGTAAGCACCCTTTCGGGACCAAGAATCAGCCCCAGCATTTT; cdr3_aa: CASSKHPFGTKNQPQHF
j_call: TRBJ1-5; d_call: -; v_call: TRBV20-1; clone_size: many; cdr3_nt: TGCAGTGCTAGTCAGTACGGGGGCAATAGCAATCAGCCCCAGCATTTT; cdr3_aa: CSASQYGGNSNQPQHF
j_call: TRBJ1-2; d_call: -; v_call: TRBV6-2/TRBV6-3; clone_size: -; cdr3_nt: TGTGCCAGCAGCCCCCTCCGGGGCTATGGCTACACCTTC; cdr3_aa: CASSPLRGYGYTF
j_call: TRBJ1-1; d_call: -; v_call: TRBV27; clone_size: many; cdr3_nt: TGTGCCAGCAGAAAAACGGACAGACCTGAAGCTTTCTTT; cdr3_aa: CASRKTDRPEAFF
j_call: TRBJ2-2; d_call: -; v_call: TRBV5-1; clone_size: many; cdr3_nt: TGCGCCAGCAGCTTGGGCAGAAACACCGGGGAGCTGTTTTTT; cdr3_aa: CASSLGRNTGELFF
j_call: TRBJ2-7; d_call: -; v_call: TRBV4-1; clone_size: many; cdr3_nt: TGCGCCAGCAGCCAAGATCGGCAGGACTACGAGCAGTACTTC; cdr3_aa: CASSQDRQDYEQYF
j_call: TRBJ1-1; d_call: -; v_call: TRBV28; clone_size: many; cdr3_nt: TGTGCCAGCAGTACGATGGGGGCCACTGAAGCTTTCTTT; cdr3_aa: CASSTMGATEAFF
j_call: TRBJ2-7; d_call: -; v_call: TRBV7-2; clone_size: many; cdr3_nt: TGTGCCAGCAACTTAGTCGCCACGACCTACGAGCAGTACTTC; cdr3_aa: CASNLVATTYEQYF
j_call: TRBJ1-1; d_call: TRBD1; v_call: TRBV7-2; clone_size: many; cdr3_nt: TGTGCCAGCAGCCTACTCAGGGGGCCAAAGAACACTGAAGCTTTCTTT; cdr3_aa: CASSLLRGPKNTEAFF
j_call: TRBJ1-2; d_call: TRBD1; v_call: TRBV12-3/TRBV12-4; clone_size: -; cdr3_nt: TGTGCCAGCAGTTCCCCGGGACAGCCCAACTATGGCTACACCTTC; cdr3_aa: CASSSPGQPNYGYTF
j_call: TRBJ1-1; d_call: -; v_call: TRBV11-2; clone_size: many; cdr3_nt: TGTGCCAGCAGTCCTTCAGGGGCAACCTCCTACACTGAAGCTTTCTTT; cdr3_aa: CASSPSGATSYTEAFF
j_call: TRBJ2-5; d_call: TRBD2; v_call: TRBV7-9; clone_size: -; cdr3_nt: TGTGCCAGCAGCGATAGCGGGAGGGAGACCCAGTACTTC; cdr3_aa: CASSDSGRETQYF
j_call: TRBJ1-5; d_call: -; v_call: TRBV29-1; clone_size: many; cdr3_nt: TGCAGCGTTCTAACTCGGGACAGCAATCAGCCCCAGCATTTT; cdr3_aa: CSVLTRDSNQPQHF
j_call: TRBJ2-7; d_call: TRBD1; v_call: TRBV5-1; clone_size: few; cdr3_nt: TGCGCCAGCAGCCCCCGGACAGGCCCCTGGGAGCAGTACTTC; cdr3_aa: CASSPRTGPWEQYF
j_call: TRBJ2-7; d_call: -; v_call: TRBV28; clone_size: many; cdr3_nt: TGTGCCAGCAGTCCAACGGGGTGGGATAGAGGGGAGCAGTACTTC; cdr3_aa: CASSPTGWDRGEQYF
j_call: TRBJ1-6; d_call: -; v_call: TRBV6-1; clone_size: many; cdr3_nt: TGTGCCAGCAGTGAAGTGTACAGAGATTATTCACCCCTCCACTTT; cdr3_aa: CASSEVYRDYSPLHF
j_call: TRBJ2-2; d_call: -; v_call: TRBV11-3; clone_size: many; cdr3_nt: TGTGCCAGCAGCCCACGGACTGGGGCCGGGGAGCTGTTTTTT; cdr3_aa: CASSPRTGAGELFF
j_call: TRBJ2-7; d_call: -; v_call: TRBV20-1; clone_size: -; cdr3_nt: TGCAGTGCTAGTTCGTGGGAGCCCAGCTCCTACGAGCAGTACTTC; cdr3_aa: CSASSWEPSSYEQYF
j_call: TRBJ2-7; d_call: TRBD2; v_call: TRBV28; clone_size: -; cdr3_nt: TGTGCCAGCAGTCCGCAGCGGGAGGACTACGAGCAGTACTTC; cdr3_aa: CASSPQREDYEQYF
j_call: TRBJ2-2; d_call: -; v_call: TRBV29-1; clone_size: many; cdr3_nt: TGCAGCGTTGAGGGGGCACCGAACACCGGGGAGCTGTTTTTT; cdr3_aa: CSVEGAPNTGELFF
j_call: TRBJ2-7; d_call: -; v_call: TRBV5-1; clone_size: many; cdr3_nt: TGCGCCAGCAGCTTGGTCACGTCCTACGAGCAGTACTTC; cdr3_aa: CASSLVTSYEQYF
j_call: TRBJ2-5; d_call: TRBD2; v_call: TRBV11-1; clone_size: -; cdr3_nt: TGTGCCAGCAGCTTAGGCGTGTCCCTAGCGGGGGGGCTCGAGACCCAGTACTTC; cdr3_aa: CASSLGVSLAGGLETQYF
j_call: TRBJ2-5; d_call: TRBD1; v_call: TRBV10-3; clone_size: many; cdr3_nt: TGTGCCAGCTGGGACAGCTCGTACCAAGAGACCCAGTACTTC; cdr3_aa: CASWDSSYQETQYF
j_call: TRBJ2-7; d_call: TRBD1; v_call: TRBV10-3; clone_size: many; cdr3_nt: TGTGCCATCAGTGACCCGACAGGGATTATCTACGAGCAGTACTTC; cdr3_aa: CAISDPTGIIYEQYF
j_call: TRBJ1-2; d_call: -; v_call: TRBV30; clone_size: -; cdr3_nt: TGTGCCTGGCCGAGGTCAGGAGCGAGTGGAGGCTACACCTTC; cdr3_aa: CAWPRSGASGGYTF
j_call: TRBJ2-5; d_call: -; v_call: TRBV7-8; clone_size: many; cdr3_nt: TGTGCCAGCAGCCCAGACCGGGGGGCGGGGGAGACCCAGTACTTC; cdr3_aa: CASSPDRGAGETQYF
j_call: TRBJ1-5; d_call: -; v_call: TRBV30; clone_size: many; cdr3_nt: TGTGCCTGGAGTGTAGATACAGCTTATCAGCCCCAGCATTTT; cdr3_aa: CAWSVDTAYQPQHF
j_call: TRBJ1-1; d_call: -; v_call: TRBV4-2; clone_size: few; cdr3_nt: TGTGCCAGCAGCCAGCAGACAGGATGGACTGAAGCTTTCTTT; cdr3_aa: CASSQQTGWTEAFF
j_call: TRBJ2-7; d_call: TRBD2; v_call: TRBV20-1; clone_size: few; cdr3_nt: TGCAGTGCTAGAGGGGAGGGACAGAAGGCTAGCGGGGTCTACGAGCAGTACTTC; cdr3_aa: CSARGEGQKASGVYEQYF
j_call: TRBJ2-5; d_call: -; v_call: TRBV6-1; clone_size: many; cdr3_nt: TGTGCCAGCAGTGAAATCGGGGGTTCACAAGAGACCCAGTACTTC; cdr3_aa: CASSEIGGSQETQYF
j_call: TRBJ2-7; d_call: -; v_call: TRBV12-3/TRBV12-4; clone_size: -; cdr3_nt: TGTACCAGCAGTTTAGGGTCGGCTACCTACGAACAGTACTTC; cdr3_aa: CTSSLGSATYEQYF
j_call: TRBJ2-5; d_call: -; v_call: TRBV24-1; clone_size: few; cdr3_nt: TGTGCCACCAGTGATTGGGCCCTCCAAGAGACCCAGTACTTC; cdr3_aa: CATSDWALQETQYF
j_call: TRBJ1-1; d_call: -; v_call: TRBV29-1; clone_size: many; cdr3_nt: TGCAGCGCCCTCCGCACCGCAGGGGTCACTGAAGCTTTCTTT; cdr3_aa: CSALRTAGVTEAFF
j_call: TRBJ1-1; d_call: -; v_call: TRBV6-5; clone_size: many; cdr3_nt: TGTGCCAGCACAGACTCCCTAAAGAACACTGAAGCTTTCTTT; cdr3_aa: CASTDSLKNTEAFF
j_call: TRBJ2-7; d_call: -; v_call: TRBV28; clone_size: -; cdr3_nt: TGTGCCAGCAGTTTACTGGGGATCGTCTCCTACGAGCAGTGCTTC; cdr3_aa: CASSLLGIVSYEQCF
j_call: TRBJ1-2; d_call: -; v_call: TRBV19; clone_size: -; cdr3_nt: TGTGCCAGTAGTATTTCCGGGACGTACGCTAACTATGGCTACACCTTC; cdr3_aa: CASSISGTYANYGYTF
j_call: TRBJ1-1; d_call: -; v_call: TRBV5-1; clone_size: many; cdr3_nt: TGCGCCAGCACCAAAGGGGGAGGGAACACTGAAGCTTTCTTT; cdr3_aa: CASTKGGGNTEAFF
j_call: TRBJ2-5; d_call: TRBD1; v_call: TRBV7-2; clone_size: -; cdr3_nt: TGTGCCAGCAGTCCCCGGGACAGGGTTTTTAGGGAGACCCAGTACTTC; cdr3_aa: CASSPRDRVFRETQYF